A selection of T cell receptor beta chains follows, all from one sample in a study of OX40 agonist ivuxolimab in advanced cancers. The repertoire was sequenced with immunoSEQ multiplex PCR; TCRdb's copy has only in-frame clones and lacks some. The sample gives tens of thousands of clones, around 93% of which show up once; roughly 12% is in the top ten. The sequencing used CD4+ or CD8+ T cells sorted from blood, collected in a trial of the OX40 agonist ivuxolimab. The receptors originated from an adult with an advanced solid tumor such as melanoma, head and neck, liver or kidney cancer. The CDR3 runs from the conserved cysteine through the conserved F or W. A D gene is named only where the DNA matches it firmly. Rows give clone size only sometimes, using once, few, many, or a class for an expanded clone.

>-|TRBJ1-6|TRBV27|-
CASSRSPGSSYNSPLHF
TGTGCCAGCAGTCGTTCGCCAGGGAGCTCCTATAATTCACCCCTCCACTTT
>-|TRBJ1-4|TRBV5-1|once
CASSAHPLRPRASADEKLFF
TGCGCCAGCAGCGCCCACCCTTTGAGGCCGCGCGCGTCTGCTGATGAAAAACTGTTTTTT
>TRBD2|TRBJ2-2|TRBV15|-
CATSRGPGLAGLYTGELFF
TGTGCCACCAGCAGAGGCCCGGGACTAGCGGGATTGTACACCGGGGAGCTGTTTTTT
>TRBD2|TRBJ2-5|TRBV4-3|once
CASSQDRGGRSETQYF
TGCGCCAGCAGCCAAGATAGGGGCGGGAGATCCGAGACCCAGTACTTC
>TRBD2|TRBJ2-1|TRBV2|-
CASSEITSGSYNEQFF
TGTGCCAGCAGCGAAATTACTAGCGGGAGCTACAATGAGCAGTTCTTC
>-|TRBJ2-2|TRBV19|-
CASSRSNTGELFF
TGTGCCAGTAGCAGATCGAACACCGGGGAGCTGTTTTTT
>TRBD2|TRBJ2-7|TRBV7-2|-
CASSRLAGDYEQYF
TGTGCCAGCAGCCGACTAGCGGGAGACTACGAGCAGTACTTC
>-|TRBJ1-5|TRBV6-1|once
CASDLGNQPQHF
TGTGCCAGCGACTTGGGGAATCAGCCCCAGCATTTT
>TRBD1|TRBJ1-2|TRBV12-5|-
CASGLVGAGGANYGYTF
TGTGCTAGTGGTTTGGTCGGTGCAGGGGGCGCAAACTATGGCTACACCTTC
>TRBD1|TRBJ2-7|TRBV14|-
CASSRDRDEQYF
TGTGCCAGCAGCCGGGACAGGGACGAGCAGTACTTC
>-|TRBJ2-5|TRBV2|-
CASSSSGVETQYF
TGTGCCAGCAGTTCTTCAGGGGTAGAGACCCAGTACTTC
>TRBD2|TRBJ2-7|TRBV27|-
CASSWGLGLYEQYF
TGTGCCAGCAGTTGGGGACTAGGCCTCTACGAGCAGTACTTC
>TRBD2|TRBJ2-1|TRBV7-2|-
CASSLVGGGGYNEQFF
TGTGCCAGCAGCTTAGTCGGCGGGGGTGGCTACAATGAGCAGTTCTTC
>-|TRBJ2-1|TRBV11-1|-
CASSLWQGYNEQFF
TGTGCCAGCAGCTTATGGCAGGGCTACAATGAGCAGTTCTTC
>TRBD1|TRBJ2-1|TRBV25-1|-
CASSERTGALYNEQFF
TGTGCCAGCAGTGAAAGAACAGGGGCACTATACAATGAGCAGTTCTTC
>TRBD2|TRBJ2-2|TRBV28|-
CASSPRRGGNTGELFF
TGTGCCAGCAGTCCGCGTCGCGGGGGAAACACCGGGGAGCTGTTTTTT